This entry features one T cell receptor (beta chain) sequence. Antigen: not known. Germline-derived CDR1 and CDR2 are PRHDT and FYEKMQ (reference sequence). V was cut by 5 bases and J by 3 bases, with 13 bases left in between. There are 14 residues in the CDR3. TCRdb keeps only in-frame clones here, not all; method: immunoSEQ multiplex PCR. The sample lists about 120,000 clones, 85% to 95% occurring once. These data belong to a study of graft-versus-host responses after intestinal transplantation. The study, taken as a whole, reports: GvH clones occurred in recipient marrow; some first appeared in ileum or blood.

The origin of this receptor is a human donor who received an intestinal transplant. Material: unstimulated CD8+ T cells sorted from spleen or lymph node cells, obtained before intestinal transplant. The V and J genes are TRBV13 and TRBJ2-5, with D perhaps matching TRBD1 or TRBD2 (5 bases each). Here the CDR3 DNA reads TGTGCCAGCAGCCACGGGACGGAAAAAGAGACCCAGTACTTC. It codes for CASSHGTEKETQYF.